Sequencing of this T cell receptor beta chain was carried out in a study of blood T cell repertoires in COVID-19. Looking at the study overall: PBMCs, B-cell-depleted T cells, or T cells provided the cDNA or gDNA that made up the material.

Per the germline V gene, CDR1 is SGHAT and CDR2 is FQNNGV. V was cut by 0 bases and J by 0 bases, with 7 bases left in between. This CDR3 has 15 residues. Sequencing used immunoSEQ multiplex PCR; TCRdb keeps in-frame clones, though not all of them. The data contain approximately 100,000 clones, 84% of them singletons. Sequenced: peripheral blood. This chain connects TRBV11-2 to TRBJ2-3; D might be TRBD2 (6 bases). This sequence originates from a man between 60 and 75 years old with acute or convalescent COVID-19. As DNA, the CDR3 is TGTGCCAGCAGCTTAGAACTAGCAAGCACAGATACGCAGTATTTT. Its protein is CASSLELASTDTQYF.